The present entry profiles one T cell receptor (beta chain) with its context. Its antigen target is currently unknown. Base qualities are not recorded, but no much larger clone differs from it by a single base. TCRbeta CDR3 regions were amplified from genomic DNA by means of the immunoSEQ Assay, a bias-controlled multiplex PCR. Under the source paper's analysis protocol: The number of nucleated cells in each sample was estimated by amplification of reference gene primers within the assay. To quantify the absolute abundance of each unique TCRbeta CDR3 rearrangement, sequence reads were collapsed and filtered. For each sample, productive Simpson clonality was calculated as the square root of Simpson's diversity index over productive rearrangements. What TCRdb holds here is the immuneACCESS table cut down to in-frame rearrangements. Part of the clones is not present; checked against another copy, under half of the missing clones reflect an unresolved V gene, and the others are unexplained. V and J calls and clone size are as listed in that table; D and trimming were resolved from the DNA. Here the sample has around 15,000 clones; around 87% occur a single time. The top ten hold about an eighth of the sample.

This sample stems from a study of blood T cell repertoires in COVID-19 (dated by TCRdb to 2020 to 2021). Some background on the complete study: Samples from collaborators originated in the United States, Italy and Spain and spanned both the acute and convalescent phases of COVID-19. The prospective study material was composed of cDNA or gDNA derived from T cells, B-cell-depleted T cells, or PBMCs. Subjects who had been exposed to COVID-19, were actively infected with it, or had recovered from it provided the deeply sampled blood TCRbeta repertoires that made up the dataset. The repertoires were released in a freely available public database meant as a resource for research on the immune response to SARS-CoV-2. Samples were obtained from the ongoing ImmuneRACE study (first 160 participants) and from some 1,200 subjects provided by 6 global collaborators. A de-identified subject ID, COVID-19 status, age in years and sex were almost always included in the sample metadata. Where HLA class I and class II types were available, the types were taken from metadata supplied by the sample provider, not from assay-based typing. Beyond this particular receptor, the publication reports: The amount of clinical and demographic metadata varied by source and participant and was provided uncurated.

Trimming removed 0 bases from V and 6 bases from J, leaving 12 bases between the germline ends. CDR1 and CDR2, per the germline V gene, are SGHRS and YFSETQ. Taken from cysteine to phenylalanine, the CDR3 has 14 residues. The read is trimmed to its CDR3 DNA, 42 bases read in frame from base 1. The collaborating institutions used their own protocols to collect whole blood in K2EDTA tubes. For TCRbeta analysis, collaborators shipped samples in one of three forms: frozen whole blood, isolated PBMCs, or DNA extracted from either of those sample types. The sequence derives from a human donor in a cohort sampled during active COVID-19. The chain joins TRBV5-1 to TRBJ1-1, with the D segment identity uncertain. The sample consisted of peripheral blood. For the CDR3, the sequence is CASSLAQAEPEAFF. The DNA is as follows: TGCGCCAGCAGCTTGGCTCAGGCTGAACCTGAAGCTTTCTTT.